These 18 T cell receptor beta chains share one sample of origin, sequenced in a study of response to subunit inactivated influenza vaccine (dated by TCRdb to 2016 to 2019). Libraries were constructed by RT-PCR. Instrument used: Illumina HiSeq 2500. TCRdb reanalyzed the raw reads on its own, using fastp at Q25 for trimming and MiXCR for clone calling, and kept in-frame beta chains. Entries that share a CDR3 protein sequence are merged under the most common genes and DNA. The sample table contains around 520,000 distinct CDR3 sequences; only one count was recorded for about 10% of them. The ten top clones hold around 9.6% of the sample. This material consisted of PBMCs from blood, taken on the day of vaccination. These receptors originate from a middle-aged man who received an inactivated influenza vaccine. Donor details come from another sample of the same person, matched by shared clones.

This rearrangement joins TRBV4-1 to TRBJ2-7; 7 nucleotides match TRBD1. The V and J ends lost 3 bases and 2 bases, in that order; junction bases with no gene match: 7. The CDR3 totals 15 residues. CDR1 MGHRA and CDR2 YSYEKL come from the germline V gene. CDR3 protein: CASSQYRDSTYEQYF. The CDR3 nucleotides read TGCGCCAGCAGCCAGTATAGGGACAGCACCTACGAGCAGTACTTC.

This clonotype was observed many times. V and J are TRBV12-3 or TRBV12-4 and TRBJ2-7, with no clear D. The CDR3 runs to 13 residues. The V gene lost 1 base and the J gene lost 1 base, with 5 bases spanning the gap. CDR3 protein: CASSLGFSYEQYF. CDR3 DNA sequence: TGTGCCAGCAGTTTAGGGTTTTCCTACGAGCAGTACTTC.

The chain employs TRBV2 and TRBJ2-5; D unresolved. The germline V and J ends were trimmed by 4 bases and 2 bases, with 11 bases remaining between them. CDR3 size: 14 residues. The V gene's germline CDR1 is SNHLY and CDR2 FYNNEI. The chain's CDR3 is CASSVQRLQETQYF. CDR3 nucleotides: TGTGCCAGCAGTGTGCAGCGCCTTCAAGAGACCCAGTACTTC.

V gene TRBV6-2 or TRBV6-3 combines with J gene TRBJ1-2; 7 nucleotides line up with TRBD1. Germline CDR1 and CDR2: MNHEY and SVGEGT. CDR3 length: 12 residues. CDR3 sequence (DNA): TGTGCAGCCCAACAGGGGAACTATGGCTACACCTTC. Translating it yields CAAQQGNYGYTF.

The gene calls are TRBV5-1 and TRBJ2-2, with a weak D call TRBD1 (5 bases). V was shortened by 2 bases and J by 6 bases, with 14 bases between the two germline ends. The CDR3 is 15 residues long. Looked up from germline, CDR1 is SGHRS and CDR2 is YFSETQ. In nucleotides, the CDR3 is TGCGCCAGCAGCTTCCAGGGTAGTCTTCCCGGGGAGCTGTTTTTT. Protein: CASSFQGSLPGELFF. The variable domain in full, with the rest retrieved from reference TRBV5-1 and TRBJ2-2, is KAGVTQTPRYLIKTRGQQVTLSCSPISGHRSVSWYQQTPGQGLQFLFEYFSETQRNKGNFPGRFSGRQFSNSRSEMNVSTLELGDSALYLCASSFQGSLPGELFFGEGSRLTVL.

This clonotype has a handful of counts. The CDR3 DNA is TGTGCCAGCAGCTTAGCGGGACACAATTACAATGAGCAGTTCTTC. Protein sequence: CASSLAGHNYNEQFF. J is TRBJ2-1 and V is TRBV7-8, with D possibly TRBD1 on 6 matching bases. Germline CDR1 reads SGHVS; CDR2 reads FQNEAQ. The germline V and J ends were trimmed by 0 bases and 4 bases, with 10 bases remaining between them. The CDR3 totals 15 residues.

In its sample, this clonotype was seen many times. The gene calls are TRBV20-1 and TRBJ2-3; the D is unclear. The CDR3 totals 17 residues. Trimming pared 0 bases from V and 5 bases from J, leaving 21 bases between. The germline gives CDR1 DFQATT, CDR2 SNEGSKA (reference sequence). The CDR3 coding sequence is TGCAGTGCTAGAGATCCTCAGGCACAAACCTCGGGAGATACGCAGTATTTT. It specifies CSARDPQAQTSGDTQYF.

This clonotype was recorded a few times. J is TRBJ1-6 and V is TRBV7-2; the D is unclear. Germline V lookup: CDR1 SGHTA, CDR2 FQGNSA. The CDR3 consists of 13 residues. V was pared by 3 bases and J by 7 bases, with 7 bases between. The CDR3 spells CASSFTQNSPLHF. DNA of the CDR3: TGTGCCAGCAGCTTTACACAGAATTCACCCCTCCACTTT.

This clonotype was recorded a few times. The V and J genes are TRBV5-1 and TRBJ2-1, with 9 nucleotides matching TRBD2. V lost 0 bases and J lost 6; bases outside the gene matches: 7. The length of the CDR3 is 16 residues. Looked up from germline, CDR1 is SGHRS and CDR2 is YFSETQ. For the CDR3, the DNA is TGCGCCAGCAGCTTGGGTGCGGGAGGGCCCCTCAATGAGCAGTTCTTC. It is translated as CASSLGAGGPLNEQFF. The full variable domain, in which reference TRBV5-1 and TRBJ2-1 provide the parts outside the CDR3, is KAGVTQTPRYLIKTRGQQVTLSCSPISGHRSVSWYQQTPGQGLQFLFEYFSETQRNKGNFPGRFSGRQFSNSRSEMNVSTLELGDSALYLCASSLGAGGPLNEQFFGPGTRLTVL.

This clonotype was seen a few times. The V call is TRBV12-3 or TRBV12-4, the J call TRBJ2-5; 8 bases match TRBD1. V lost 7 bases, J lost 5 bases, and 6 bases stayed unmatched. The CDR3 consists of 13 residues. CDR3 sequence reads: CASTRQGWETQYF. Written as DNA, the CDR3 is TGTGCCAGCACTAGACAGGGGTGGGAGACCCAGTACTTC.

This clonotype was counted ten times or more. J is TRBJ2-3 and V is TRBV7-8; D remains ambiguous. Germline CDR1 SGHVS, CDR2 FQNEAQ. The CDR3 is 15 amino acids. Trimming pared 2 bases from V and 3 bases from J, leaving 12 bases between. The CDR3 protein is CASSLMDLITDTQYF. The CDR3, as DNA: TGTGCCAGCAGCTTAATGGATTTAATAACAGATACGCAGTATTTT. Full variable domain (outside the CDR3, taken from reference TRBV7-8 and TRBJ2-3): GAGVSQSPRYKVAKRGQDVALRCDPISGHVSLFWYQQALGQGPEFLTYFQNEAQLDKSGLPSDRFFAERPEGSVSTLKIQRTQQEDSAVYLCASSLMDLITDTQYFGPGTRLTVL.

This clonotype was recorded a few times. The rearrangement links TRBV18 to TRBJ2-5; no firm D call. There are 13 residues in the CDR3. Per the germline V gene, CDR1 is KGHSH and CDR2 is LQKENI. Trimming cost V 3 bases and J 5 bases, with 10 bases left between them. CDR3 DNA sequence: TGTGCCAGCTCACCTTCTCCCCGGGAGACCCAGTACTTC. Its translation is CASSPSPRETQYF.

This sequence joins TRBV7-2 and TRBJ2-5; D is possibly TRBD1 (6 bases). V lost 5 bases and J 4 bases, leaving 14 bases between the germline ends. The CDR3 is made up of 14 amino acids. In germline, CDR1 is SGHTA, CDR2 FQGNSA. CDR3 coding DNA: TGTGCCAGCAGCGAGGGACAAGGGAGAGAGACCCAGTACTTC. Amino acids: CASSEGQGRETQYF. Supplemented by reference TRBV7-2 and TRBJ2-5, the full variable domain reads GAGVSQSPSNKVTEKGKDVELRCDPISGHTALYWYRQSLGQGLEFLIYFQGNSAPDKSGLPSDRFSAERTGGSVSTLTIQRTQQEDSAVYLCASSEGQGRETQYFGPGTRLLVL.

This clonotype was seen more than once but under ten times. The J gene is TRBJ1-6, the V gene TRBV12-3 or TRBV12-4, with a weak D call TRBD1 (5 bases). The CDR3 has 17 amino acids. Trimming left V 6 bases short and J 2 bases short, with 17 bases between. The CDR3, as DNA: TGTGCCAGCAGCTCCGACAGCGGAATCACCTATAATTCACCCCTCCACTTT. It yields the protein CASSSDSGITYNSPLHF.

Written as DNA, the CDR3 is TGCAGTGCCACCGACAGGAGCACTGCCCATGAGCAGTTCTTC. Protein sequence: CSATDRSTAHEQFF. The chain recombines TRBV20-1 with TRBJ2-1; TRBD1 might be the D (6 bases). The CDR3 spans 14 residues. Per the germline V gene, CDR1 is DFQATT and CDR2 is SNEGSKA (reference sequence). Trimming left V 6 bases short and J 8 bases short, with 20 bases between.

The chain joins TRBV5-1 to TRBJ1-2, with D hard to call. This CDR3 is 13 amino acids long. V dropped 1 base and J dropped 1 base, with 5 bases sitting between them. CDR1 and CDR2 from the germline V gene are SGHRS and YFSETQ. CDR3 sequence: CASSLSYNYGYTF. CDR3 sequence (DNA): TGCGCCAGCAGCTTGTCGTATAACTATGGCTACACCTTC.

This clonotype was seen a few times. This chain uses TRBV28 with TRBJ1-5; D uncertain. Trimming took off 2 bases at V and 8 bases at J, with 7 bases between the two ends. CDR3 length: 12 residues. CDR1 is MDHEN, CDR2 SYDVKM, per germline. CDR3 coding DNA: TGTGCCAGCAGTTTAGTCCGTGAGCCCCAGCATTTT. This sequence encodes CASSLVREPQHF.

This clonotype was counted between two and nine times. The rearrangement links TRBV10-3 to TRBJ1-5; D possibly corresponds to TRBD1 (5 bases). Germline CDR1 ENHRY, CDR2 SYGVKD. Between the trimmed V and J ends, which lost 0 bases and 10 bases, there was a span of 16 bases. CDR3 size: 15 residues. The CDR3 DNA follows: TGTGCCATCAGTGAGTCTAGGGACGGTGGTAGCCCCCAGCATTTT. Residues: CAISESRDGGSPQHF.